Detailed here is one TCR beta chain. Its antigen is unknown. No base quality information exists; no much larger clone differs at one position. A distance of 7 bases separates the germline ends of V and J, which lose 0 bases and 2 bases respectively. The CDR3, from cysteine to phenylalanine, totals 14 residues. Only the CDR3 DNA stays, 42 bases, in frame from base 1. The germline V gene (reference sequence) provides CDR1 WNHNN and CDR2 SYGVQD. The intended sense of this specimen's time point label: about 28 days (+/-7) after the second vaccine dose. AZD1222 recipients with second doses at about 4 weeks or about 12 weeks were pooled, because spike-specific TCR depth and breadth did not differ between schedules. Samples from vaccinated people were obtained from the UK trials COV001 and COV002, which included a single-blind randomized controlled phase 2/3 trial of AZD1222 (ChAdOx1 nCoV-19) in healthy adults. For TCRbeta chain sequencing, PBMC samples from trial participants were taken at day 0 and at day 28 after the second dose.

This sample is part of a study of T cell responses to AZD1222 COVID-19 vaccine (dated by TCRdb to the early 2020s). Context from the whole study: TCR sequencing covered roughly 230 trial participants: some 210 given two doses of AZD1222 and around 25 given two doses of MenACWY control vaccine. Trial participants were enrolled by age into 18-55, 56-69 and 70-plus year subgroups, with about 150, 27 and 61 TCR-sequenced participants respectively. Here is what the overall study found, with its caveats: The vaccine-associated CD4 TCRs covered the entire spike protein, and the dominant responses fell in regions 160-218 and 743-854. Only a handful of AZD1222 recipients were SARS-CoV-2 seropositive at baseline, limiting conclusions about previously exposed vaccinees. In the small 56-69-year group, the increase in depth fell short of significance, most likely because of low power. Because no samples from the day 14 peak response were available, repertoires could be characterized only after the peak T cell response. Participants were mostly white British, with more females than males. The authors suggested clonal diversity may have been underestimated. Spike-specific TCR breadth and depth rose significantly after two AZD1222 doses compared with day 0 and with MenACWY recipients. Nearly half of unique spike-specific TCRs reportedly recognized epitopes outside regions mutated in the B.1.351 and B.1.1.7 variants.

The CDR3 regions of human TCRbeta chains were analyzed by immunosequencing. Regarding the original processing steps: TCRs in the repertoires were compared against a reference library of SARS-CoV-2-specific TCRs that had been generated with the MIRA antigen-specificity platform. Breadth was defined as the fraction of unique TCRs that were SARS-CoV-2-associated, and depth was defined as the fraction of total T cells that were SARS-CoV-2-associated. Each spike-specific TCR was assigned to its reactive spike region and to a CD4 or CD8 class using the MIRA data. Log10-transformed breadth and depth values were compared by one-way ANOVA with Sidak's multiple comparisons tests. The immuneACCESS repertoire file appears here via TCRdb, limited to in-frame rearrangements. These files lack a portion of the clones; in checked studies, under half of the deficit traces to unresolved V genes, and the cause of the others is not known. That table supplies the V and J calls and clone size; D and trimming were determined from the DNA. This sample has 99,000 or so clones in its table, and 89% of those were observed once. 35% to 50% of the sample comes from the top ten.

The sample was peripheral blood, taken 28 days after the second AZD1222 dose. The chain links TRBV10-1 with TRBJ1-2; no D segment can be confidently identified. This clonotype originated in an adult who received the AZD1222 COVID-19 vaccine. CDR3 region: CASSESWRNYGYTF. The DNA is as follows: TGCGCCAGCAGTGAGTCGTGGAGAAACTATGGCTACACCTTC.